The 21 T cell receptor beta chains reported below all come from one sample, sequenced in a study of CD8+ T cells in alopecia areata. Extraction and reverse transcription of RNA yielded cDNA as the sequencing template. Profiled with immunoSEQ multiplex PCR; TCRdb holds only in-frame clones, not every one. Recorded here are approximately 110,000 clones, none singletons. Sequencing was done on a sample of lesional skin. These receptors all come from a C3H/HeJ mouse with alopecia areata. The strain's MHC type: H2-k.

This clone was counted between two and nine times. Gene names are mouse gene names. The read comes to an end 4 residues before the CDR3 does, leaving the germline J gene to fill in the end. The genes are TRBV31 and TRBJ1-4, with 8 bases matching TRBD1. This CDR3 comprises 14 residues. In germline, CDR1 is GKSSPN, CDR2 SITVG. J gave up 4 bases and V 5 bases, and 6 bases lay outside the gene matches. The sequenced part of the CDR3 DNA is TGTGCCTGGGGCAGGGGGCGCGGCAACGAA. Amino acid sequence: CAWGRGRGNE. The whole CDR3 protein reads CAWGRGRGNERLFF.

This clone was seen only a few times. Mouse names are used for the genes. The CDR3 end falls 4 residues outside the read, so it is completed with the germline J gene. The rearrangement joins TRBV19 to TRBJ1-1; D gene ambiguous. V shed 1 base and J shed 3 bases, with 7 bases lying between them. This CDR3 contains 13 residues. Germline V gives CDR1 FNHDT, CDR2 SITEND (reference sequence). The CDR3 protein is CASSILGYTEVFF. CDR3 DNA (partial): TGTGCCAGCAGTATACTGGGATACACA.

The sample holds a few counts of this clone. Genes here carry mouse names. The sequenced fragment ends 4 residues before the CDR3 boundary, so the rest is inferred from the germline J gene. The chain carries TRBV13-3 and TRBJ2-3, with a tentative D call TRBD1 (5 bases). CDR3 length: 15 amino acids. Germline assignment: CDR1 NNHDY and CDR2 SYVADS. Trimming shortened V by 5 bases and J by 0 bases, and 13 bases separated the two germline ends. The CDR3 loop reads CASSEAGRSAETLYF. The sequenced part of the CDR3 DNA is TGTGCCAGCAGCGAGGCAGGGAGGAGTGCAGAA.

As for this clone: Gene and germline names: mouse. The DNA ends 4 residues before the CDR3 does, and the rest of the CDR3 is filled in from the germline J gene. This rearrangement joins TRBV13-2 to TRBJ1-2, with D perhaps TRBD1 (6 bases). Germline V CDR1 and CDR2: NNHNN, SYGAGS (reference sequence). CDR3 length: 15 amino acids. V was shortened by 3 bases and J by 0 bases, with 12 bases between the two germline ends. The part of the CDR3 DNA that was read is TGTGCCAGCGGTGGCCGGGACACAGCAAACTCC. Protein product: CASGGRDTANS. The CDR3 in its entirety is CASGGRDTANSDYTF.

Turning to this clone: Here the gene names and germline are mouse. Read data end 4 residues before the CDR3 end; the end is taken from the germline J gene. This sequence joins TRBV12-2 and TRBJ2-1; possibly TRBD1 for D (6 bases). In germline, CDR1 is SGHLS, CDR2 HYDKME. Trimming left V 0 bases short and J 5 bases short, with 22 bases between. The CDR3 runs to 18 residues. The covered CDR3 bases are TGTGCCAGCTCTCTCGAATCAGTCCCCGGGACAAAGAATGCT. This translates into CASSLESVPGTKNA. Given in full, the CDR3 is CASSLESVPGTKNAEQFF.

This clone was seen many times. Mouse gene names and germline throughout. The CDR3 is cut off 4 residues early in the read; its end comes from the germline J gene. This chain joins TRBV13-3 and TRBJ2-5; 7 bases line up with TRBD2. The CDR3 is 13 amino acids. CDR1 and CDR2 (germline): NNHDY, SYVADS. The CDR3 bases that were read are TGTGCCAGCAGTCCTACTGGGGAAGAC. The encoded protein is CASSPTGED. The whole CDR3 protein is CASSPTGEDTQYF.

This clone came up a few times. All gene names here are mouse names. The read terminates 4 residues ahead of where the CDR3 ends, so the germline J gene completes it. V usage is TRBV1 and J usage is TRBJ2-7, with 12 positions matching TRBD2. The CDR3 extends over 16 amino acids. CDR1 is NSQYPW and CDR2 is LRSPGD in the germline V gene (reference sequence). The part of the CDR3 DNA that was read is TGCACCTGCAGTGCAGATGGGGGACTGGGGGGATAT. It specifies CTCSADGGLGGY. The whole CDR3 reads CTCSADGGLGGYEQYF.

Details on this clone: These gene names are mouse names. The read halts 4 residues ahead of the CDR3 end, with the missing end drawn from the germline J gene. The chain carries TRBV19 and TRBJ1-4; possibly TRBD1 for D (6 bases). V lost 2 bases, J lost 0 bases, and 11 bases lay in between. The CDR3 has 16 amino acids. Germline V gene lookup returns CDR1 FNHDT and CDR2 SITEND (reference sequence). The CDR3 bases that were read are TGTGCCAGCAGTATCCGACAGGAAATTTCCAACGAA. The encoded protein is CASSIRQEISNE. In full, the CDR3 reads CASSIRQEISNERLFF.

This clone appeared a few times. The gene symbols are mouse symbols. This chain's CDR3 is CTCSAEGQTEVFF. The covered CDR3 bases are TGCACCTGCAGTGCGGAAGGACAAACA. The chain recombines TRBV1 with TRBJ1-1, with a tentative D call TRBD1 (5 bases). The DNA ends 4 residues before the CDR3 does, and the rest of the CDR3 is filled in from the germline J gene. CDR1 is NSQYPW and CDR2 is LRSPGD in the germline V gene (reference sequence). The CDR3 contains 13 residues.

This clone has just a few counts. The translated DNA and TCRdb's protein are not identical at residue 13; the protein here was translated from the DNA. The germline and genes are mouse ones. The observed sequence ends 3 residues before the CDR3 terminus, with the missing tail filled in from the germline J gene. The chain has TRBV13-3 and TRBJ1-6; 9 nucleotides match TRBD1. TRBJ1-6 is labeled an ORF, and its function is uncertain. With 3 bases clipped from V and 3 bases from J, the junction kept 4 bases outside the gene matches. Germline V lookup: CDR1 NNHDY, CDR2 SYVADS. The CDR3 consists of 16 residues. The CDR3 DNA, read in part, is TGTGCCAGCAGTGGTCGGGACAGGGTCTATAATTCGCCC. Its translation is CASSGRDRVYNSP. The whole CDR3 protein reads CASSGRDRVYNSPLYF.

Note on this clone: Gene names follow the mouse nomenclature. Coverage ceases 4 residues before the CDR3 finishes, and the germline J gene fills in the end. The rearrangement joins TRBV1 to TRBJ2-5, with 8 bases identical to TRBD2. The CDR3 extends over 15 amino acids. Germline V lookup: CDR1 NSQYPW, CDR2 LRSPGD (reference sequence). The part of the CDR3 DNA that was read is TGCACCTGCAGTGAGGGGGGGACTGGCGGGGAC. This gives the protein CTCSEGGTGGD. The complete CDR3 reads CTCSEGGTGGDTQYF.

Details on this clone: Mouse gene names apply. The read ends 4 residues shy of where the CDR3 ends; the end is completed using the germline J gene. The V call is TRBV13-3, the J call TRBJ2-4, with 12 nucleotides matching TRBD2. CDR3 length: 17 amino acids. Germline V gene sequence: CDR1 NNHDY, CDR2 SYVADS. After removal of 1 base from V and 3 bases from J, the junction contained 6 bases not matched to a gene. CDR3 sequence reads: CASSDLTGGAAQNTLYF. Partial CDR3 DNA: TGTGCCAGCAGTGATCTGACTGGGGGGGCGGCCCAAAAC.

As to this clone: Mouse names are used for the genes. CDR3 DNA (partial): TGCACCTGCAGTGCAGATCCAACAGATAGAGCAGAA. The encoded protein is CTCSADPTDRAE. Given in full, the CDR3 is CTCSADPTDRAETLYF. The chain couples TRBV1 to TRBJ2-3; unclear D gene. The read ends 4 residues before the CDR3 terminus; that terminus is restored from the germline J gene. The CDR3 sequence is 16 residues long. V lost 0 bases and J lost 3, with 13 bases in between. Germline V gene data show CDR1 as NSQYPW and CDR2 as LRSPGD (reference sequence).

This clone has more than one count but fewer than ten. Gene names are the mouse ones. The CDR3 end falls 4 residues outside the read, so it is completed with the germline J gene. The V gene is TRBV13-1, the J gene TRBJ2-7, with D hard to call. Germline assignment: CDR1 NSHNY and CDR2 SYGAGN. The CDR3 is made up of 12 amino acids. The V gene lost 5 bases and the J gene lost 2 bases, with 8 bases spanning the gap. The DNA read from the CDR3 is TGTGCCAGCAGCCCCCAAACCTAT. It yields the protein CASSPQTY. The CDR3 reads in full as CASSPQTYEQYF.

This clone was counted between two and nine times. Germline and genes: mouse. The CDR3 end is not reached by the read, which stops 4 residues before it; the germline J gene fills it in. The chain employs TRBV13-3 and TRBJ2-4; 8 positions agree with TRBD1. CDR3 length: 16 residues. Germline-derived CDR1 and CDR2 are NNHDY and SYVADS. This CDR3 is CASSDRGRQRGNTLYF. CDR3 DNA, as far as it was read: TGTGCCAGCAGTGACAGGGGGCGCCAGAGAGGAAAC.

Of note for this clone: Mouse names are used for the genes. The read terminates 4 residues before the CDR3 end, so the remaining end is supplied by the germline J gene. This rearrangement joins TRBV13-3 to TRBJ2-1, with 9 bases fitting TRBD2. Germline V CDR1 and CDR2: NNHDY, SYVADS. With 2 bases clipped from V and 0 bases from J, the junction kept 6 bases outside the gene matches. This CDR3 is built from 17 residues. CDR3 DNA, as far as it was read: TGTGCCAGCAGTGACCCCCTGGGGGGGAATAACTATGCT. Translation gives CASSDPLGGNNYA. The complete CDR3 protein is CASSDPLGGNNYAEQFF.

A remark on this clone: Germline and genes: mouse. Coverage ceases 4 residues before the CDR3 finishes, and the germline J gene fills in the end. V usage is TRBV13-2 and J usage is TRBJ1-1, with 9 nucleotides matching TRBD1. There are 14 residues in the CDR3. Trimming removed 3 bases from V and 1 base from J; junction bases left unmatched: 1. Looked up from germline, CDR1 is NNHNN and CDR2 is SYGAGS (reference sequence). CDR3: CASGGQGGNTEVFF. The sequenced part of the CDR3 DNA is TGTGCCAGCGGTGGACAGGGGGGGAACACA.

Note on this clone: Here the gene names and germline are mouse. The CDR3 end falls 4 residues outside the read, so it is completed with the germline J gene. V is TRBV13-2 and J is TRBJ2-7; TRBD2 matches 11 bases. The V gene end was trimmed by 2 bases and the J gene end by 2 bases; junction bases not matched to a gene: 0. Germline values: CDR1 NNHNN, CDR2 SYGAGS (reference sequence). CDR3 length equals 14 residues. This chain's CDR3 is CASGEGLGAYEQYF. The part of the CDR3 DNA that was read is TGTGCCAGCGGTGAGGGACTGGGGGCCTAT.

In this sample, this clone turned up a few times. Gene names follow the mouse nomenclature. The read ends 4 residues early relative to the CDR3; the germline J gene fills the gap. V gene TRBV13-3 combines with J gene TRBJ2-1; 8 bases line up with TRBD2. The CDR3 length is 14 residues. CDR1 and CDR2 (germline): NNHDY, SYVADS. The covered CDR3 bases are TGTGCCAGCAGTGATGGCTGGGGGGTGGCT. Its translation: CASSDGWGVA. The full CDR3 sequence reads CASSDGWGVAEQFF.

This clone was found many times. The gene names here belong to mouse. The read falls 4 residues short of the CDR3 end, and the missing part is taken from the germline J gene. The rearrangement joins TRBV13-3 to TRBJ2-1; D is unresolved. This CDR3 has 14 residues. Germline V gene data show CDR1 as NNHDY and CDR2 as SYVADS. Trimming removed 0 bases at V and 4 bases at J, with 8 bases between. CDR3 DNA (partial): TGTGCCAGCAGTGATGTAACAGAGTATGCT. Protein: CASSDVTEYA. The whole CDR3 is CASSDVTEYAEQFF.

This clone was seen more than once but under ten times. Mouse germline and gene names are used. The CDR3 end falls 4 residues outside the read, so it is completed with the germline J gene. The rearrangement joins TRBV13-3 to TRBJ2-4, with 12 bases fitting TRBD2. Germline assignment: CDR1 NNHDY and CDR2 SYVADS. V shed 5 bases and J 0 bases; nucleotides not matched to a gene: 4. This CDR3 has 16 amino acids. The CDR3 here is CASRGLGGPSQNTLYF. The CDR3 bases that were read are TGTGCCAGCAGGGGACTGGGGGGACCTAGTCAAAAC.